The source of this T cell receptor beta chain is a study of T-cell memory formation after mild COVID-19. Overall study: There were largely donor-specific TCR clusters.

J lost 2 bases, V lost 0 bases, and 4 bases had no gene match. The CDR3 sequence is 17 residues long. Germline CDR1 MNHEY, CDR2 SVGAGI. TCRdb redid the calling of the 5' RACE reads with MiXCR, one entry per CDR3 protein. The table has about 270,000 distinct CDR3 sequences, roughly 18% seen once. The specimen was PBMCs or a T cell subset sorted from them (not recorded which). The V and J genes are TRBV6-5 and TRBJ2-6; 7 nucleotides agree with TRBD2. The receptor was isolated from a young man who had mild COVID-19 (a few samples of this study predate the infection). Cell type and time point are not known. The CDR3 coding sequence is TGTGCCAGCAGTTACTCGATCGCGGGAGCTGGGGCCAACGTCCTGACTTTC. Translation: CASSYSIAGAGANVLTF.